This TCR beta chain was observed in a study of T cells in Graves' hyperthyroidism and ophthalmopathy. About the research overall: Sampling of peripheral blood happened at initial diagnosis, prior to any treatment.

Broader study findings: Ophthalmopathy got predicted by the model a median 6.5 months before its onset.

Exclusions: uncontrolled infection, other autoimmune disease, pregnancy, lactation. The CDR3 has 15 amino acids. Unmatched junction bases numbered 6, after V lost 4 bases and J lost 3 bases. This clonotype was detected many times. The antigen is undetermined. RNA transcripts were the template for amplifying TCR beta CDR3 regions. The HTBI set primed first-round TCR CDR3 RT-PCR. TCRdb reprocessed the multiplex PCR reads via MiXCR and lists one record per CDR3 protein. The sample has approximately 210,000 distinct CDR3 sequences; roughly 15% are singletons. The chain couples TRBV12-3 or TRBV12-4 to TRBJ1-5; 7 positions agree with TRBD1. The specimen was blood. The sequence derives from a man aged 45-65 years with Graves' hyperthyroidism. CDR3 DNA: TGTGCCAGCAGTTCCCGGACAGGTTACAATCAGCCCCAGCATTTT. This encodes CASSSRTGYNQPQHF.